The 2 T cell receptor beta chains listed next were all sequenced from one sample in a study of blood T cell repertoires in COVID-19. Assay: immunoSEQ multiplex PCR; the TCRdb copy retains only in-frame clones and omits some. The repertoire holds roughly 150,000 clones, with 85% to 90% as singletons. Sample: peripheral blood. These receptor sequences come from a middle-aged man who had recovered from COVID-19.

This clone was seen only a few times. The CDR3 coding sequence is TGTGCCACCAGCAGACAAATACAGGGGGATAGCCCTGGAAACACCATATATTTT. Translating it yields CATSRQIQGDSPGNTIYF. The chain carries TRBV15 and TRBJ1-3; 8 nucleotides agree with TRBD1. The trim removed 2 bases at V and 2 bases at J, leaving 11 bases unmatched. CDR1 is LNHNV and CDR2 is YYDKDF in the germline V gene (reference sequence). The CDR3 is 18 amino acids.

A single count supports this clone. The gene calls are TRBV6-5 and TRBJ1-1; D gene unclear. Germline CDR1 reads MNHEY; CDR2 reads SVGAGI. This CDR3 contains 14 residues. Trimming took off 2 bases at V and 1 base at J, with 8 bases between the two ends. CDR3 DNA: TGTGCCAGCAGTTACCGCTCGCGGAACACTGAAGCTTTCTTT. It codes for CASSYRSRNTEAFF.